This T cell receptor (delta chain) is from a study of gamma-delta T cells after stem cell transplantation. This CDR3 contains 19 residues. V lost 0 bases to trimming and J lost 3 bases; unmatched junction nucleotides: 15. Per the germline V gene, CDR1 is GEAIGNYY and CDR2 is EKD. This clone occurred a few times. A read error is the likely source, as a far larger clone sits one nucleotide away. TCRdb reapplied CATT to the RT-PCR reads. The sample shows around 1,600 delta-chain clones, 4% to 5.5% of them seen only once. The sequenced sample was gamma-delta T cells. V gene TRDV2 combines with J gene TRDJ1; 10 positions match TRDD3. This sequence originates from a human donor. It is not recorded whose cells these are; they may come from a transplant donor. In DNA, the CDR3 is TGTGCCTGTGACACCGTGGGGGGCCAGGGGGATACGGCGTCCGATAAACTCATCTTT. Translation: CACDTVGGQGDTASDKLIF.